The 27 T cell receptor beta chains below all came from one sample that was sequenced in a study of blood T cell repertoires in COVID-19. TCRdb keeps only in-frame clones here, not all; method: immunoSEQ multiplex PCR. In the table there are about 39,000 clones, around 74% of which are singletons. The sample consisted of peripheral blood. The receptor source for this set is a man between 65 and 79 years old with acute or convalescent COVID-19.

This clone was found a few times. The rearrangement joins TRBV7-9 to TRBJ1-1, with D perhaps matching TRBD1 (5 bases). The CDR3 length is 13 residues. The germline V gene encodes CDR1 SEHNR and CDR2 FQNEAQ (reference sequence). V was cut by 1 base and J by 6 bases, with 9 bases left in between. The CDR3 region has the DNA TGTGCCAGCAGCTTAGATTCCAGGGCTGAAGCTTTCTTT. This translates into CASSLDSRAEAFF.

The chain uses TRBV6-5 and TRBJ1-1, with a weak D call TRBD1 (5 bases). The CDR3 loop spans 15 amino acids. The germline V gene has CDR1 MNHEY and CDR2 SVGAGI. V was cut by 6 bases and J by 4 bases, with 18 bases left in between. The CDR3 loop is CASSPDSPSATEAFF. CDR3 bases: TGTGCCAGCAGCCCCGACAGCCCGTCGGCCACTGAAGCTTTCTTT.

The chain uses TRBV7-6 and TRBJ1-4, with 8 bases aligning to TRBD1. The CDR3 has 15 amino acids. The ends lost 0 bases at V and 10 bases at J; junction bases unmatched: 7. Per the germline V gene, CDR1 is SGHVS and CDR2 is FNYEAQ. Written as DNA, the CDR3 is TGTGCCAGCAGCTTAGCAGACAGGGGTCTGGGAAAACTGTTTTTT. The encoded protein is CASSLADRGLGKLFF.

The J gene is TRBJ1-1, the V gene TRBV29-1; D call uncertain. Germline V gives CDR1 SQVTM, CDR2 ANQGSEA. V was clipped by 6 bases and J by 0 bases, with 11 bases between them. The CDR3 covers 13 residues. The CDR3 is CSVASWVNTEAFF. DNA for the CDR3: TGCAGCGTGGCTAGTTGGGTGAACACTGAAGCTTTCTTT.

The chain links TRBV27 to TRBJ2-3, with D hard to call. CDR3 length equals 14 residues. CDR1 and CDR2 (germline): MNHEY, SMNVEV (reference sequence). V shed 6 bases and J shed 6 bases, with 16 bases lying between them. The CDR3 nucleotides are TGTGCCAGCAGCCGACTGGGTTCGCCGGATACGCAGTATTTT. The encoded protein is CASSRLGSPDTQYF.

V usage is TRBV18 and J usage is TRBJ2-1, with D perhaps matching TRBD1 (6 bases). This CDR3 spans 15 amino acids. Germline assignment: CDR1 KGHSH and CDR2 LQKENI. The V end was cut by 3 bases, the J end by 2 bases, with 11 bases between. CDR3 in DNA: TGTGCCAGCTCACCCGAGGGGGAGCCCTACAATGAGCAGTTCTTC. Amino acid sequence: CASSPEGEPYNEQFF.

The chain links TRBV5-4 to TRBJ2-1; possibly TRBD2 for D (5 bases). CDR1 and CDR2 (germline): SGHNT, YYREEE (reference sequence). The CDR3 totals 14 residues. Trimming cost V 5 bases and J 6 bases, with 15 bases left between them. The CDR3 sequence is CASSPQTAGNEQFF. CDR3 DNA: TGTGCCAGCAGTCCACAGACTGCGGGCAATGAGCAGTTCTTC.

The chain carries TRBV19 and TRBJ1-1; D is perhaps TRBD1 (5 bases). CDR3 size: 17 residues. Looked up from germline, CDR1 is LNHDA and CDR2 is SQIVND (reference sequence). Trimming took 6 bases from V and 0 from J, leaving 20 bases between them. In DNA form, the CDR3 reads TGTGCCAGTAGCTACCCCGGGGGGGGAAGCATGAACACTGAAGCTTTCTTT. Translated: CASSYPGGGSMNTEAFF.

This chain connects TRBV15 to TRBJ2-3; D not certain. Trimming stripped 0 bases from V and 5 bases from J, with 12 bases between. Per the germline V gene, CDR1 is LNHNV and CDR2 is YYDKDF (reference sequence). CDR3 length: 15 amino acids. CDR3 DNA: TGTGCCACCAGCAGAGATGGTAGTAACGTAGATACGCAGTATTTT. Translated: CATSRDGSNVDTQYF.

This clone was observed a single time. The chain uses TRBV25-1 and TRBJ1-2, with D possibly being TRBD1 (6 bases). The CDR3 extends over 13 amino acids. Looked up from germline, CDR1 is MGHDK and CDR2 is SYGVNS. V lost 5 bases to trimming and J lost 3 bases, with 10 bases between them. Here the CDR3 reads CASSTRQDYGYTF. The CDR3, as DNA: TGTGCCAGCAGTACCCGACAGGACTATGGCTACACCTTC.

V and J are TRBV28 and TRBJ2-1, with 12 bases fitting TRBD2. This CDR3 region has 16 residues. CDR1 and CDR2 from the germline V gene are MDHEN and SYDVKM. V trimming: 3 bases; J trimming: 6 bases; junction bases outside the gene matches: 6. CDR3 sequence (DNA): TGTGCCAGCAGTTTGGCTAGCGGGAGGGTATTCAATGAGCAGTTCTTC. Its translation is CASSLASGRVFNEQFF. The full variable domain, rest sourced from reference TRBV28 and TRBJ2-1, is DVKVTQSSRYLVKRTGEKVFLECVQDMDHENMFWYRQDPGLGLRLIYFSYDVKMKEKGDIPEGYSVSREKKERFSLILESASTNQTSMYLCASSLASGRVFNEQFFGPGTRLTVL.

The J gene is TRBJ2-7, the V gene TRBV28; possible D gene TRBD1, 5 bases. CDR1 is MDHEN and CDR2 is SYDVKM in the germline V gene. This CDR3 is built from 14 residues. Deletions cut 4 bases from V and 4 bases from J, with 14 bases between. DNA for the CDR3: TGTGCCAGCAGTTCGCCAGGGTCAGATTACGAGCAGTACTTC. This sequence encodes CASSSPGSDYEQYF.

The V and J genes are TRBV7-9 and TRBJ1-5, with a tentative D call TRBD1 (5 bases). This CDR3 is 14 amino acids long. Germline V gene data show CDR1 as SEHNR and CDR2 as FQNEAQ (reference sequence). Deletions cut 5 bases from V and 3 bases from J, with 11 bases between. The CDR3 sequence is CASSPQDHNQPQHF. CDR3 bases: TGTGCCAGCAGCCCACAGGACCACAATCAGCCCCAGCATTTT.

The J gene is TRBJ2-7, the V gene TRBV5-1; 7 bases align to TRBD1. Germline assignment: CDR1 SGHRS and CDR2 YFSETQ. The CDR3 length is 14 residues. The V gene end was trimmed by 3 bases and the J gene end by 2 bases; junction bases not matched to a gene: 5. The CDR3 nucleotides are TGCGCCAGCAGCTCGACAGGGATTACCTACGAGCAGTACTTC. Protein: CASSSTGITYEQYF. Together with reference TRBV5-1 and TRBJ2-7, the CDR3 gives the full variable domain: KAGVTQTPRYLIKTRGQQVTLSCSPISGHRSVSWYQQTPGQGLQFLFEYFSETQRNKGNFPGRFSGRQFSNSRSEMNVSTLELGDSALYLCASSSTGITYEQYFGPGTRLTVT.

Here the CDR3 reads CASSVESGLAGAYNEQFF. The CDR3 DNA sequence: TGTGCCAGCAGCGTAGAGTCCGGACTAGCGGGAGCATACAATGAGCAGTTCTTC. The chain combines TRBV9 with TRBJ2-1; TRBD2 matches 13 bases. The CDR3 is 18 amino acids. Looked up from germline, CDR1 is SGDLS and CDR2 is YYNGEE. V shed 0 bases, J shed 4 bases, and the junction held 7 bases outside the gene matches.

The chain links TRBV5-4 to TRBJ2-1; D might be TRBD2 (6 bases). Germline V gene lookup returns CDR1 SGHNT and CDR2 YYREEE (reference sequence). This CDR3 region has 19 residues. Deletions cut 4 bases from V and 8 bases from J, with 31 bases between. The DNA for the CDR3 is TGTGCCAGCAGCCGATTTTCCGGGACTTCGACTGCCTTACAAGATGAGCAGTTCTTC. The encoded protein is CASSRFSGTSTALQDEQFF.

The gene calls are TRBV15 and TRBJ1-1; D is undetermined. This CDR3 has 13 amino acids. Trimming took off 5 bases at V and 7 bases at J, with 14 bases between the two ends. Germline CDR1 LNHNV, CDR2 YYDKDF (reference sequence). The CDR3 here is CATSGGGVGEAFF. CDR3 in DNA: TGTGCCACCAGCGGAGGCGGTGTGGGTGAAGCTTTCTTT.

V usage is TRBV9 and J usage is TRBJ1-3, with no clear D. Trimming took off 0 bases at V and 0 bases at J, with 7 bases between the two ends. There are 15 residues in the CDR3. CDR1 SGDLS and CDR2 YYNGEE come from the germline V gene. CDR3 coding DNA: TGTGCCAGCAGCGTAGCGGGAAACTCTGGAAACACCATATATTTT. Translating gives CASSVAGNSGNTIYF.

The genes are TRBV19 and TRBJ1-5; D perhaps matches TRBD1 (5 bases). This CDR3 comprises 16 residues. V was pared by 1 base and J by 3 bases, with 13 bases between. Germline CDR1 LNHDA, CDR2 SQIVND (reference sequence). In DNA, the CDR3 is TGTGCCAGTAGTATAGGGTGGACACCAACCAATCAGCCCCAGCATTTT. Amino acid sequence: CASSIGWTPTNQPQHF.

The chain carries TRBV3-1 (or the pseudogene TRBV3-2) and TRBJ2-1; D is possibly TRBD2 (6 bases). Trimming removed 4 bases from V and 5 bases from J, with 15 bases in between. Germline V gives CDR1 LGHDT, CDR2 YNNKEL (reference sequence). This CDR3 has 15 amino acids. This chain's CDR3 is CASSPLAGLNNEQFF. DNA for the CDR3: TGTGCCAGCAGCCCACTTGCGGGGCTTAACAATGAGCAGTTCTTC.

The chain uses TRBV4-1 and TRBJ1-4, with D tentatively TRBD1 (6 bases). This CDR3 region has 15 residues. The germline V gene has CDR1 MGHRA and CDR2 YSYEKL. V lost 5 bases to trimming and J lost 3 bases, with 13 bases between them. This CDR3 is CASSATGWANEKLFF. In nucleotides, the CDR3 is TGCGCCAGCAGCGCAACAGGGTGGGCTAATGAAAAACTGTTTTTT.

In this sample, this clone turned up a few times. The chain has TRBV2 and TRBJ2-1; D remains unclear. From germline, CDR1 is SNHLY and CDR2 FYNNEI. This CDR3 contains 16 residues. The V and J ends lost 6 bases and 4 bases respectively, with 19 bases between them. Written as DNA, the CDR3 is TGTGCCAGCAGACTTCCACTGGGCTCTCCATACAATGAGCAGTTCTTC. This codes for CASRLPLGSPYNEQFF.

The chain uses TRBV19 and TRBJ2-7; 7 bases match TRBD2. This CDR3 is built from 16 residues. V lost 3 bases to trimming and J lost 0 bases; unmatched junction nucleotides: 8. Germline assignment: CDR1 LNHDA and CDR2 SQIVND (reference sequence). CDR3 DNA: TGTGCCAGTAGTATGGCCACGGGGGGACCCTCCTACGAGCAGTACTTC. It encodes CASSMATGGPSYEQYF.

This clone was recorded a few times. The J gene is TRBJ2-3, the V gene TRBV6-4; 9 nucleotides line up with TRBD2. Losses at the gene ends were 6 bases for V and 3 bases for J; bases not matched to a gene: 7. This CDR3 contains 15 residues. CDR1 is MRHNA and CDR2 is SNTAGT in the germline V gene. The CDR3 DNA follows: TGTGCCAGCAGCGAAACTACTAGCGGGACAGATACGCAGTATTTT. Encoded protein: CASSETTSGTDTQYF.

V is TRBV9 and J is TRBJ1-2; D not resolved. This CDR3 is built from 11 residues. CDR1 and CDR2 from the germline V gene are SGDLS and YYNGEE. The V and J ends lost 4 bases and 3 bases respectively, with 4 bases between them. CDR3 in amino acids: CASSRDYGYTF. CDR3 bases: TGTGCCAGCAGCCGGGACTATGGCTACACCTTC.

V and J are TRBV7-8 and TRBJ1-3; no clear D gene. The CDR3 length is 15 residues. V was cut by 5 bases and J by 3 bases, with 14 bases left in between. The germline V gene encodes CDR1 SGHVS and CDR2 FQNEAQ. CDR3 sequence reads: CASSPDLGDGNTIYF. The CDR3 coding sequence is TGTGCCAGCAGCCCAGATTTGGGAGATGGAAACACCATATATTTT.

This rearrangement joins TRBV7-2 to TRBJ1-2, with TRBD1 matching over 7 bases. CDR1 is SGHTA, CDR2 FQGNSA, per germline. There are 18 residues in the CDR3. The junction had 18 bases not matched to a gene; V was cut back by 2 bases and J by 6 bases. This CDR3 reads CASSLRGVGRGESNGYTF. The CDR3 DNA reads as TGTGCCAGCAGCTTACGAGGTGTGGGCAGGGGGGAGTCCAATGGCTACACCTTC.